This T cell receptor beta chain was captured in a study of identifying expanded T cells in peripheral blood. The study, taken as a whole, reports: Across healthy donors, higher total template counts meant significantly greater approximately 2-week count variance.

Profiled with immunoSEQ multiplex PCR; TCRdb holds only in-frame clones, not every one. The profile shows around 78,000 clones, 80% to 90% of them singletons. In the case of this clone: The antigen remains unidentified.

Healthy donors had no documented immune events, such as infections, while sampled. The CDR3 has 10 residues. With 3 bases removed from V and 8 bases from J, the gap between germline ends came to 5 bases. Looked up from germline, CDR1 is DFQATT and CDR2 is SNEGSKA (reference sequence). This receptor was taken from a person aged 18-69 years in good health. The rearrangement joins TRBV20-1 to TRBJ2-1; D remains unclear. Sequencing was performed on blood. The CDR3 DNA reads TGCAGTGCTAGTTGGGATGAGCAGTTCTTC. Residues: CSASWDEQFF.